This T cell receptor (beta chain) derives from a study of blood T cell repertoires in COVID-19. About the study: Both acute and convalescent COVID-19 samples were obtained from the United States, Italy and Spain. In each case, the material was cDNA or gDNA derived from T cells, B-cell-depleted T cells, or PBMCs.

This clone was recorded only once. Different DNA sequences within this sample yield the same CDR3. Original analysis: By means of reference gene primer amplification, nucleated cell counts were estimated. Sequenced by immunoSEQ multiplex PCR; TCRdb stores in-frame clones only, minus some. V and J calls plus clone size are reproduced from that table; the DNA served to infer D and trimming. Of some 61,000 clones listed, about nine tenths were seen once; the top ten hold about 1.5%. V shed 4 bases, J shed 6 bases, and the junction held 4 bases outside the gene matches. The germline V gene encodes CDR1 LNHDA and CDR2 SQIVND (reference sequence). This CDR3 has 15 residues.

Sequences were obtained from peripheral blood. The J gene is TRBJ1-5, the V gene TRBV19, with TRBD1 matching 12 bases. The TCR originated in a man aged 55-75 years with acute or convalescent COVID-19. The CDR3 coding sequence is TGTGCCAGTAGTACCGGGACAGGGGGCGGTCAGCCCCAGCATTTT. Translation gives CASSTGTGGGQPQHF.